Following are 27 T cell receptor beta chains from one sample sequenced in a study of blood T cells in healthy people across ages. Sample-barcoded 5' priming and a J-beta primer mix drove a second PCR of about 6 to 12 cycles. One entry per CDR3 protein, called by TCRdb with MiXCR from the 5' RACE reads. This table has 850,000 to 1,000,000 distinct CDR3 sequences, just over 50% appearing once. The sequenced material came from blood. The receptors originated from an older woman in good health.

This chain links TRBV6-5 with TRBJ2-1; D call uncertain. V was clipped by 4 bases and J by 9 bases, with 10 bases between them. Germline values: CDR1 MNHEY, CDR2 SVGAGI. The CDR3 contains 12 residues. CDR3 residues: CASSSSLGEQFF. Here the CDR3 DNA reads TGTGCCAGCAGTTCGAGTCTGGGTGAGCAGTTCTTC.

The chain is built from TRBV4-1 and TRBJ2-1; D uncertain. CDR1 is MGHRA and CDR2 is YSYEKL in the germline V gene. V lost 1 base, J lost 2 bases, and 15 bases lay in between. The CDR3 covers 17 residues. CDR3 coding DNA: TGCGCCAGCAGCCAAGGTCTCAGTACGGCCGCCTACAATGAGCAGTTCTTC. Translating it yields CASSQGLSTAAYNEQFF.

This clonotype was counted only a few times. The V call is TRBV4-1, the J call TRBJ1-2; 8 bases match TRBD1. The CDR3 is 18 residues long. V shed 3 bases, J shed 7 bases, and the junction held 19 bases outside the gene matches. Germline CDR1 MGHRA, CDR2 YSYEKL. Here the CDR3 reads CASSHTGGRGRDLGGYTF. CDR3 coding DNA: TGCGCCAGCAGCCACACAGGCGGCAGGGGGCGCGACTTGGGTGGCTACACCTTC.

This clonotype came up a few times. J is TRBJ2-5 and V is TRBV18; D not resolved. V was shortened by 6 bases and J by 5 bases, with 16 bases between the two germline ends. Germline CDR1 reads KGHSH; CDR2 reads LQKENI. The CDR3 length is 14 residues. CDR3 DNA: TGTGCCAGCTCCCAAGGAGCTAGAGTTGAGACCCAGTACTTC. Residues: CASSQGARVETQYF.

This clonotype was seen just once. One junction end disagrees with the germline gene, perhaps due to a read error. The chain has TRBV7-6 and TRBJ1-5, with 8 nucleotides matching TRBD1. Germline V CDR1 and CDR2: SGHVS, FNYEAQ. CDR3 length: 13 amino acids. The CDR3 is CASGGQADQPRHF. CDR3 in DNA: TGTGCCAGCGGGGGACAGGCCGATCAGCCCCGGCATTTT. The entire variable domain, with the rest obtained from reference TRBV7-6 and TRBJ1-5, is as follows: GAGVSQSPRYKVTKRGQDVALRCDPISGHVSLYWYRQALGQGPEFLTYFNYEAQQDKSGLPNDRFSAERPEGSISTLTIQRTEQRDSAMYRCASGGQADQPRHFGDGTRLSIL.

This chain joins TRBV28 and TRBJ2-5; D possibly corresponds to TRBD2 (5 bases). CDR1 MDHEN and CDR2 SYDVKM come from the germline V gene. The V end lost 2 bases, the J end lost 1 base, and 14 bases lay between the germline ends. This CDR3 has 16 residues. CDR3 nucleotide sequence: TGTGCCAGCAGTTTAAACGACTATCCTAGCCAAGAGACCCAGTACTTC. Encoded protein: CASSLNDYPSQETQYF. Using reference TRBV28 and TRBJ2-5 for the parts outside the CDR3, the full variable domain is DVKVTQSSRYLVKRTGEKVFLECVQDMDHENMFWYRQDPGLGLRLIYFSYDVKMKEKGDIPEGYSVSREKKERFSLILESASTNQTSMYLCASSLNDYPSQETQYFGPGTRLLVL.

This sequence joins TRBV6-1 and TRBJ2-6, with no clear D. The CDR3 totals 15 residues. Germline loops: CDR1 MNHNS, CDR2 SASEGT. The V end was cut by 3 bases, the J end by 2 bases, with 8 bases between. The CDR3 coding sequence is TGTGCCAGCAGTGATCCCCTCACTGGGGCCAACGTCCTGACTTTC. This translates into CASSDPLTGANVLTF.

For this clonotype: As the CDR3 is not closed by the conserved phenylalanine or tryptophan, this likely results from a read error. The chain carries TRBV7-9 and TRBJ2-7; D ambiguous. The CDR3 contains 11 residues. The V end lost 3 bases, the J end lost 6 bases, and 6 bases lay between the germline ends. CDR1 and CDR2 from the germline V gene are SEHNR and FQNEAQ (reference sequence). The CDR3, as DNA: TGTGCCAGCAGCTTCGAGAGCGAGCAGTACTTA. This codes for CASSFESEQYL.

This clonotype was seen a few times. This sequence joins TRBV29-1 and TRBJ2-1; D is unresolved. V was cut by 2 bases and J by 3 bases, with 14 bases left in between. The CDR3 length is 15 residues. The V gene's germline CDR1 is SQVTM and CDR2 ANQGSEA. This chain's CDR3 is CSVERADLFYNEQFF. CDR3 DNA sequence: TGCAGCGTTGAACGGGCAGATCTATTCTACAATGAGCAGTTCTTC.

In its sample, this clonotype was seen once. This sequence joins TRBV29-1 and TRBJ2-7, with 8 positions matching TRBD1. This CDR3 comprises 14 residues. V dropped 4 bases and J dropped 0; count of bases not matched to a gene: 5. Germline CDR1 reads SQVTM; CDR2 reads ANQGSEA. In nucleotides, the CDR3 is TGCAGCGTTGCCGACAGGGGAAGCTCCTACGAGCAGTACTTC. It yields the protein CSVADRGSSYEQYF.

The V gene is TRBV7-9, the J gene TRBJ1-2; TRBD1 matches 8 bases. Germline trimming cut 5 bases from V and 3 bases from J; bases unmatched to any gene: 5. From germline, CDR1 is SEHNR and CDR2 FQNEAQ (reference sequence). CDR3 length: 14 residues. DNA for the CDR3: TGTGCCAGCAGCCCTTTGACAGGGGACTATGGCTACACCTTC. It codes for CASSPLTGDYGYTF.

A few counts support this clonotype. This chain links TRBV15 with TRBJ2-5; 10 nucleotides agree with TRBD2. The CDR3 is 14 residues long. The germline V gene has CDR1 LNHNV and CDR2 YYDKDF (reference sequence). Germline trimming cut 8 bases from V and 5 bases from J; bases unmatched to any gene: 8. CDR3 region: CATGPGLATETQYF. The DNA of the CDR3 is TGTGCCACCGGCCCGGGACTAGCGACGGAGACCCAGTACTTC. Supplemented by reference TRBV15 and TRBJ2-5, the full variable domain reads DAMVIQNPRYQVTQFGKPVTLSCSQTLNHNVMYWYQQKSSQAPKLLFHYYDKDFNNEADTPDNFQSRRPNTSFCFLDIRSPGLGDTAMYLCATGPGLATETQYFGPGTRLLVL.

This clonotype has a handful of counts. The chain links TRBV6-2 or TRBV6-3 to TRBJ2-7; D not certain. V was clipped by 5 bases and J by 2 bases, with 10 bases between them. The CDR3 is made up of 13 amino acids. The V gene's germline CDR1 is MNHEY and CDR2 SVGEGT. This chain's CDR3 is CASSQQIPYEQYF. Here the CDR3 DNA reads TGTGCCAGCAGTCAGCAGATCCCCTACGAGCAGTACTTC.

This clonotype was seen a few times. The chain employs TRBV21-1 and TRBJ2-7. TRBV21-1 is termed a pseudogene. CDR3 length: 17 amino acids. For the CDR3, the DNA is TGTGCCAGCAGCAAAGCGCTAGACAAATTAGAGGACTACGAGCAGTACTTC. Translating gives CASSKALDKLEDYEQYF.

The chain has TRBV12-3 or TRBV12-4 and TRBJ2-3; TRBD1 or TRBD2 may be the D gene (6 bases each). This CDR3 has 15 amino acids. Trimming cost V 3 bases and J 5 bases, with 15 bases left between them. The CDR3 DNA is TGTGCCAGCAGTTTTGAGGGGGGCGTGCTAGATACGCAGTATTTT. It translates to CASSFEGGVLDTQYF.

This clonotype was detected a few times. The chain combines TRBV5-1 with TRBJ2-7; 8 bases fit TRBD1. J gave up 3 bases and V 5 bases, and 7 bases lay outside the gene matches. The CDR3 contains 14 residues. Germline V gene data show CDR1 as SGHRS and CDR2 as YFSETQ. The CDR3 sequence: CASRSDRVIYEQYF. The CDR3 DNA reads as TGCGCCAGCAGATCGGACAGGGTAATCTACGAGCAGTACTTC.

CDR3: CASSLVSTWDRSVPFF. In nucleotides, the CDR3 is TGTGCCAGCAGCTTAGTCTCAACCTGGGACAGGTCTGTTCCGTTCTTC. The chain links TRBV7-2 to TRBJ2-1, with TRBD1 matching 8 bases. Germline CDR1 SGHTA, CDR2 FQGNSA. The length of the CDR3 is 16 residues. With V trimmed by 1 base and J by 15 bases, 17 bases remained unmatched.

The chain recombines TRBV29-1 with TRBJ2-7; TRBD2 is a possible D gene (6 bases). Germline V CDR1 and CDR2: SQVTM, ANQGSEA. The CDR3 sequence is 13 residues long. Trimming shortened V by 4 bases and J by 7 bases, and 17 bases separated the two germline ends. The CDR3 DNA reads TGCAGCGTTGTCGAGACCCCCCGGGGGGAGCAGTACTTC. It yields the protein CSVVETPRGEQYF.

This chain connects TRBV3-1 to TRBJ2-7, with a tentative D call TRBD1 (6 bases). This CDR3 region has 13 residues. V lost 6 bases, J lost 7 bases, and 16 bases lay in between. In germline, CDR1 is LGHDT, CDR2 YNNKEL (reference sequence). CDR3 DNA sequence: TGTGCCAGCAGGGAAGCCTTGAGGGGGGAGCAGTACTTC. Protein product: CASREALRGEQYF.

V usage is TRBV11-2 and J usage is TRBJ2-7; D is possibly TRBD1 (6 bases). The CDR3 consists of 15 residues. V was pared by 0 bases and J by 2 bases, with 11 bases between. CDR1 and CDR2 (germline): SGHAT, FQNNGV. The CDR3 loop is CASSLDQAGAYEQYF. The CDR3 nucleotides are TGTGCCAGCAGCTTAGATCAGGCAGGGGCCTACGAGCAGTACTTC.

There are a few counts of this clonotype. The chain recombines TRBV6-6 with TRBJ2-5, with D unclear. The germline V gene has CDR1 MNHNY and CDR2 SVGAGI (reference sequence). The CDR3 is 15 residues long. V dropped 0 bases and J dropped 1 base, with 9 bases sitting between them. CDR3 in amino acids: CASSYSLRTQETQYF. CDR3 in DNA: TGTGCCAGCAGTTACTCGCTCAGAACCCAAGAGACCCAGTACTTC.

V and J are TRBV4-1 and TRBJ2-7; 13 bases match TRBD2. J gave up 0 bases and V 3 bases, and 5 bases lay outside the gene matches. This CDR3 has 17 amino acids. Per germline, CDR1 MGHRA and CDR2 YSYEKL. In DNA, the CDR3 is TGCGCCAGCAGCCATGGGACTAGCGGGACGAGCTCCTACGAGCAGTACTTC. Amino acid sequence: CASSHGTSGTSSYEQYF.

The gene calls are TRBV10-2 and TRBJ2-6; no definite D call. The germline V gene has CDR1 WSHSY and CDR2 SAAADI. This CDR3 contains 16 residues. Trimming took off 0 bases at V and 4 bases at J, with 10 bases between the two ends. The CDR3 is CASSESGALGANVLTF. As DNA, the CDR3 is TGCGCCAGCAGTGAGTCCGGCGCCCTGGGGGCCAACGTCCTGACTTTC.

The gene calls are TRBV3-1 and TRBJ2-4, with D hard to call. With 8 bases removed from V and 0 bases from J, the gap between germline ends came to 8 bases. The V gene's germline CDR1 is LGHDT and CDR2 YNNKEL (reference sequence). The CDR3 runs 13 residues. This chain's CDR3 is CASASLAKNIQYF. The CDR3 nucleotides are TGTGCCAGCGCTTCTCTAGCCAAAAACATTCAGTACTTC.

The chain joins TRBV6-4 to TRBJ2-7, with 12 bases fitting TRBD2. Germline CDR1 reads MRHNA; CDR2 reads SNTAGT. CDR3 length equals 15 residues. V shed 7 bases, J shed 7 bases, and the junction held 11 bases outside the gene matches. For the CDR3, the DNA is TGTGCCAGCAAGCGGACTAGCGGGATAGTCAATGAGCAGTACTTC. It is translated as CASKRTSGIVNEQYF.

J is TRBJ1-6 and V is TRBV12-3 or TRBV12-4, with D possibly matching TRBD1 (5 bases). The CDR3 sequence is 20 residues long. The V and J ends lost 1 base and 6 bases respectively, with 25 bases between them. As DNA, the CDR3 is TGTGCCAGCAGTTTAGGTATCGGGGCCAGCGGGGCTCCTATTAATTCACCCCTCCACTTT. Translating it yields CASSLGIGASGAPINSPLHF.

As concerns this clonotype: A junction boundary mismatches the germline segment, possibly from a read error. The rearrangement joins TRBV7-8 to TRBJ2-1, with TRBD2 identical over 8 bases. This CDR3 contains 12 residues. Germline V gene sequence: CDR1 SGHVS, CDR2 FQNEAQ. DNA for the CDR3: TGTGCCAGCAGTTTAGGCGGGAGGGAGCAGTTCTTC. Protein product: CASSLGGREQFF.